A selection of T cell receptor beta chains follows, all from one sample in a study of T cell responses to AZD1222 COVID-19 vaccine. Clones were read by immunoSEQ multiplex PCR, and TCRdb kept only the in-frame ones, dropping some. The repertoire holds 180,000 or so clones, with more than 85% as singletons. Sequencing used peripheral blood, obtained 28 days after the second AZD1222 dose. These receptors were taken from an adult who received the AZD1222 COVID-19 vaccine. CDR3s include the opening cysteine and the closing phenylalanine or tryptophan. A D gene is named only where the DNA matches it firmly. Rows give clone size only sometimes, using once, few, many, or a class for an expanded clone.

abundance,j_gene,d_gene,v_gene,CDR3nt,CDR3aa
once,TRBJ2-7,.,TRBV11-2,TGTGCCAGCAGCCGAGTTAATTCCTACGAGCAGTACTTC,CASSRVNSYEQYF
.,TRBJ2-3,.,TRBV5-6,TGTGCCAGCAGCTTGGAACTGCTGGTAAGCACAGATACGCAGTATTTT,CASSLELLVSTDTQYF
.,TRBJ2-3,.,TRBV4-1,TGCGCCAGCAGCCAAGGGAGAGCAGATACGCAGTATTTT,CASSQGRADTQYF
.,TRBJ1-2,.,TRBV2,TGTGCCAGCAGTGACTCAGGGGAGAATAACTATGGCTACACCTTC,CASSDSGENNYGYTF
.,TRBJ1-4,.,TRBV27,TGTGCCAGCAGCAAGGGCAGGGGACACGCTGAAAAACTGTTTTTT,CASSKGRGHAEKLFF
.,TRBJ1-2,TRBD1,TRBV6-5,TGTGCCAGCAGTTTTTCGACAGGGGGCGACTATGGCTACACCTTC,CASSFSTGGDYGYTF
.,TRBJ2-1,TRBD2,TRBV19,TGTGCCAGTAAGGGAGGCGGGAGACGTAACAATGAGCAGTTCTTC,CASKGGGRRNNEQFF
.,TRBJ1-5,.,TRBV24-1,TGTGCCCTACCCAGCAGGCCAGATCAGCCCCAGCATTTT,CALPSRPDQPQHF
.,TRBJ2-1,TRBD1,TRBV29-1,TGCAGCGTTGAGGGACAGGGTTCCTACAATGAGCAGTTCTTC,CSVEGQGSYNEQFF
.,TRBJ2-3,.,TRBV7-8,TGTGCCAGCAGCCCCCCCCGGTTAGGTACAGATACGCAGTATTTT,CASSPPRLGTDTQYF
.,TRBJ1-1,.,TRBV3-1/TRBV3-2,TGTGCCAGCAGCCAAACCGGGGCAGCTGAAGCTTTCTTT,CASSQTGAAEAFF
.,TRBJ1-1,.,TRBV18,TGTGCCAGCTCCCAAGGGCAGAACACTGAAGCTTTCTTT,CASSQGQNTEAFF
.,TRBJ2-7,.,TRBV7-9,TGTGCCAGCAGCCTGGTGGGCGAGCAGTACTTC,CASSLVGEQYF
.,TRBJ1-5,TRBD1,TRBV6-5,TGTGCCAGCCAACCCAGGGGACAGCAGCCCCAGCATTTT,CASQPRGQQPQHF
once,TRBJ2-3,TRBD2,TRBV4-1,TGCGCCAGCAGCCAAAGGGGGTACCGGACTAGCGGGACCACAGATACGCAGTATTTT,CASSQRGYRTSGTTDTQYF
few,TRBJ2-7,.,TRBV21-1,TGTGCCAGCACCTTGAGCGCCCAACGGGGACCCTACGAGCAGTACTTC,CASTLSAQRGPYEQYF
.,TRBJ2-7,.,TRBV19,TGTGCCAGTAGTATAGCTTACAGTACCCCCTACGAGCAGTACTTC,CASSIAYSTPYEQYF
.,TRBJ1-1,.,TRBV11-2,TGTGCCAGCAGCCTCGGAAAGTGGAACACTGAAGCTTTCTTT,CASSLGKWNTEAFF
.,TRBJ1-1,.,TRBV4-2,TGTGCCAGCAGCCAAGATAGGAGGGGGGTCCCCTTCTTT,CASSQDRRGVPFF
once,TRBJ2-1,TRBD1,TRBV6-1,TGTGCCAGCAGAGAATCCACAGGGGGACTCTACAATGAGCAGTTCTTC,CASRESTGGLYNEQFF
.,TRBJ2-7,.,TRBV13,TGTGCCAGCAGCTCTAGGGGCAGCGGGTGGAGCTCCTACGAGCAGTACTTC,CASSSRGSGWSSYEQYF
.,TRBJ1-1,TRBD1,TRBV28,TGTGCCAGCAACAGGGGGGTCACTGAAGCTTTCTTT,CASNRGVTEAFF
.,TRBJ1-2,.,TRBV18,TGTGCCAGCTCACTTCAGGGCTCTGGCTACACCTTC,CASSLQGSGYTF
.,TRBJ1-5,TRBD1,TRBV19,TGTGCCAGTAGTCGGACAGGGGCAAGCAATCAGCCCCAGCATTTT,CASSRTGASNQPQHF
.,TRBJ2-2,.,TRBV5-1,TGCGCCAGCAGCTCAACATCCGTCAGGGTGGAAATAACCGGGGAGCTGTTTTTT,CASSSTSVRVEITGELFF
.,TRBJ2-1,TRBD1,TRBV4-3,TGCGCCAGCAGCCTAGAAACAGGGGCGACCTACAATGAGCAGTTCTTC,CASSLETGATYNEQFF
once,TRBJ2-1,.,TRBV3-1/TRBV3-2,TGTGCCAGCAGTGAGACGAGGACAACCTACAATGAGCAGTTCTTC,CASSETRTTYNEQFF
once,TRBJ1-1,.,TRBV11-2,TGTGCCAGCAGCTTACAACCGGGACTCGAAGCTTTCTTT,CASSLQPGLEAFF